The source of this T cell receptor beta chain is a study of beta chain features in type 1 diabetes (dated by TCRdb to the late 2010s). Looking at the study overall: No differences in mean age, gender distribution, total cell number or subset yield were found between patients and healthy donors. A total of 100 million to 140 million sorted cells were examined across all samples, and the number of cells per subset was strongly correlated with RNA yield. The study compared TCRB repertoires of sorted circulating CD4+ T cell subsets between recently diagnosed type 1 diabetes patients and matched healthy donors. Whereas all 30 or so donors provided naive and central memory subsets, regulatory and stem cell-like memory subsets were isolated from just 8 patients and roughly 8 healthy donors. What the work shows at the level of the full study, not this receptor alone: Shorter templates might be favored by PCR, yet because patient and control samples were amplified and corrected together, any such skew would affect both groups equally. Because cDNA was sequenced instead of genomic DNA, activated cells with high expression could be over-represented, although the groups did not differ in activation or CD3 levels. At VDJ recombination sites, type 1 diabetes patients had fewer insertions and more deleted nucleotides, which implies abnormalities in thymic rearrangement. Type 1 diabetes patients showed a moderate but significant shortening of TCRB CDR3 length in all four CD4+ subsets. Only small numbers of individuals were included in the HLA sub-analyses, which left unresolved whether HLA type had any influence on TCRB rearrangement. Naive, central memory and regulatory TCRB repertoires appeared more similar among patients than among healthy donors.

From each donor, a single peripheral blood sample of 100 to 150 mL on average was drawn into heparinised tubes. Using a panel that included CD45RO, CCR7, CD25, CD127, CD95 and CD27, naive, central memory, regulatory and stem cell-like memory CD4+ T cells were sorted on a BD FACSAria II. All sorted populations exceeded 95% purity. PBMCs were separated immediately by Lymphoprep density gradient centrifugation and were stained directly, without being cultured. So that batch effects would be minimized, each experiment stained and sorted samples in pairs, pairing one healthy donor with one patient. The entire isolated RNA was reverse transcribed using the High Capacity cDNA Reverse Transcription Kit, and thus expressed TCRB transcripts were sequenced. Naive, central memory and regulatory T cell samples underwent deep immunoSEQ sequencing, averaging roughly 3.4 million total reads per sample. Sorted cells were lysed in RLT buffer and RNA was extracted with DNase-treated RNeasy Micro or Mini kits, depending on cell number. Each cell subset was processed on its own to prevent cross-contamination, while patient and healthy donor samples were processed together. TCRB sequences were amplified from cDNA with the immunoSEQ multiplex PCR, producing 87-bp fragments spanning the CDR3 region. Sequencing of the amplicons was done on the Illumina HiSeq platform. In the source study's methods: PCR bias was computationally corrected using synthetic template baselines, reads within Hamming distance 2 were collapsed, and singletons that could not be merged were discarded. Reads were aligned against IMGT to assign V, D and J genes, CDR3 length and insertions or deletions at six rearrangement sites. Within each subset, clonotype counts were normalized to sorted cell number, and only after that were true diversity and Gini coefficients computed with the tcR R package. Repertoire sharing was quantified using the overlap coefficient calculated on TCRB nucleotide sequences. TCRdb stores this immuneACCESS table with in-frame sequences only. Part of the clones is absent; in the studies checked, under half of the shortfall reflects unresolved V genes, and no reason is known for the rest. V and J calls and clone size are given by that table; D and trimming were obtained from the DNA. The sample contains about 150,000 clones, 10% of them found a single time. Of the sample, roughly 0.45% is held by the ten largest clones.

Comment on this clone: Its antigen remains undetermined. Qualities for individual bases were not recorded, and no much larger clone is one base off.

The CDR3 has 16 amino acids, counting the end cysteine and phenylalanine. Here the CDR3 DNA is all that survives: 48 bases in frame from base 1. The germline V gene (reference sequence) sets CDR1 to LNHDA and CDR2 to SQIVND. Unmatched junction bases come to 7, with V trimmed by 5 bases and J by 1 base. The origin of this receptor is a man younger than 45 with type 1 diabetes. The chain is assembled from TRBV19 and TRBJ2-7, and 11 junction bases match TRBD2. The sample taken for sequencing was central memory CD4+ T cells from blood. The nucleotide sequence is TGTGCCAGTAGTTTTGCCGGGACTAGCGGATCCTACGAGCAGTACTTC. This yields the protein CASSFAGTSGSYEQYF.